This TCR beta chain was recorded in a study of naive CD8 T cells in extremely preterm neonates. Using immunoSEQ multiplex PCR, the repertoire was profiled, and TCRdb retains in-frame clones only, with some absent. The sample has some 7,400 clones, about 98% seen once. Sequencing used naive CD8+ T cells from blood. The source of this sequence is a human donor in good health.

The CDR3 spells CASSFRGVYNEQFF. CDR3 bases: TGTGCCAGCAGTTTTAGAGGAGTCTACAATGAGCAGTTCTTC. The rearrangement links TRBV27 to TRBJ2-1, with no clear D. Germline assignment: CDR1 MNHEY and CDR2 SMNVEV (reference sequence). V gave up 3 bases and J gave up 3 bases, with 9 bases separating them. The CDR3 has 14 amino acids.